This T cell receptor (beta chain) was observed in a study of identical twins. General study points: The study found weaker excess twin sharing in beta out-of-frame sequences. Models, which agreed with sharing between unrelated individuals, nonetheless underestimated the out-of-frame TCR alpha sharing seen in monozygotic twins. When twins shared out-of-frame alpha sequences, those sequences had excess low generation probability.

The CDR3 loop spans 19 amino acids. The ends were cut back, 2 bases at V and 2 bases at J, with 24 bases in the middle. Germline assignment: CDR1 KGHSH and CDR2 LQKENI. MiXCR was run by TCRdb on the 5' RACE reads, yielding one entry per CDR3 protein. Found here are approximately 590,000 distinct CDR3 sequences, 7.5% to 10% of them singletons; the top ten hold more than 2.5%. This clonotype was picked up a small number of times. What it binds is unknown. In every case, the donor was a healthy Caucasian. These data also formed part of another study, on yellow fever vaccine responses in identical twins.

The rearrangement links TRBV18 to TRBJ2-5; D not certain. The sample was PBMCs. The TCR originated in a woman aged 18-29 years in good health. CDR3 coding DNA: TGTGCCAGCTCACCATTGAGCAGGCAAATGGCCCCAGAACAAGAGACCCAGTACTTC. Protein: CASSPLSRQMAPEQETQYF.